These T cell receptor beta chains were read from a single sample in a study of OX40 agonist ivuxolimab in advanced cancers. The protocol was immunoSEQ multiplex PCR, while the TCRdb copy is restricted to in-frame clones and leaves out a portion. The data contain around 62,000 clones, around 86% of them seen just once; the ten biggest clones take up roughly 1.1%. Specimen: CD4+ or CD8+ T cells sorted from blood, collected in a trial of the OX40 agonist ivuxolimab. All receptors derive from an adult with an advanced solid tumor such as melanoma, head and neck, liver or kidney cancer. The CDR3 runs from the conserved cysteine through the conserved F or W. The D gene is left open where the match is weak.

d_call j_call v_call cdr3_aa
TRBD2 TRBJ2-1 TRBV9 CASRPSGDGYNEQFF
TRBD2 TRBJ2-7 TRBV6-1 CASSAGTSGTKNYEQYF
- TRBJ1-3 TRBV28 CASSNSWGAGNTIYF
- TRBJ1-2 TRBV7-2 CASSLDRGGIYTF
TRBD2 TRBJ2-2 TRBV5-5 CASRRSGRENGELFF
- TRBJ1-1 TRBV7-9 CASSLTTNTEAFF
- TRBJ1-4 TRBV19 CASSQGSYEKLFF
- TRBJ2-5 TRBV6-1 CASSPTGQETQYF
- TRBJ2-4 TRBV4-2 CASSQIPGRGLDIQYF
TRBD2 TRBJ2-7 TRBV7-2 CASSPPGGREAYEQYF
TRBD1 TRBJ2-2 TRBV5-4 CASSLRQGGAGELFF
TRBD1 TRBJ2-3 TRBV5-4 CASSLDPTGVSDTQYF
TRBD2 TRBJ2-2 TRBV5-3 CARSLRLAGGSSTGELFF
- TRBJ2-7 TRBV25-1 CASSLRQGREQYF
- TRBJ2-5 TRBV7-2 CASSLVETQYF
TRBD1 TRBJ1-1 TRBV4-2 CASSQDPGTVVEAFF
- TRBJ2-7 TRBV9 CASSLGVQAYEQYF
TRBD1 TRBJ2-7 TRBV28 CASRFGQGTYEQYF
- TRBJ2-7 TRBV5-1 CASSLVKGSYEQYF
- TRBJ2-7 TRBV28 CASKNPIYEQYF
- TRBJ1-2 TRBV7-8 CASSLVRAGQDRGYTF
- TRBJ2-1 TRBV10-1 CASSEGSLSYNEQFF
TRBD2 TRBJ2-1 TRBV25-1 CASSEFASGAYNEQFF
- TRBJ1-3 TRBV30 CAWSVHAGGLLTGNTIYF
- TRBJ2-3 TRBV12-1 CASSSREEQYF
- TRBJ2-7 TRBV25-1 CASSGRIYEQYF
- TRBJ1-4 TRBV10-2 CASSERTAPPGKLFF
- TRBJ2-1 TRBV2 CASRRRGQGGYNEQFF
- TRBJ2-5 TRBV20-1 CSADIEETQYF
TRBD1 TRBJ2-2 TRBV5-4 CASSLGRDRDNTGELFF
TRBD2 TRBJ2-1 TRBV6-5 CASSNLGLAVGGEQFF
- TRBJ1-2 TRBV9 CASSAVSSYYGYTF
- TRBJ1-3 TRBV19 CASSNGFFSGNTIYF
TRBD1 TRBJ2-1 TRBV18 CASSGQGRLYNEQFF
- TRBJ2-7 TRBV7-2 CASSLGPFPYEQYF
TRBD1 TRBJ1-2 TRBV4-1 CASSRQGARNYGYTF
- TRBJ2-7 TRBV27 CASSFRQSYEQYF
- TRBJ2-3 TRBV9 CASSVARVGSTDTQYF
TRBD2 TRBJ2-7 TRBV5-4 CASSRPSGSSYEQYF
- TRBJ2-2 TRBV10-3 CAINAGVNTGELFF
TRBD1 TRBJ1-2 TRBV28 CASRTGDFGYTF
TRBD1 TRBJ1-1 TRBV7-2 CASSLSILNRGHNTEAFF
- TRBJ1-1 TRBV10-3 CAISVGAAANTEAFF
TRBD2 TRBJ2-1 TRBV19 CASRYSGGAYNEQFF
- TRBJ2-5 TRBV7-3 CASSFGSGETQYF